Listed below are T cell receptor beta chains from one sample, sequenced in a study of T cells after yellow fever vaccination. Via MiXCR, TCRdb re-called the 5' RACE reads, giving one row per CDR3 protein. This sample carries about 580,000 distinct CDR3 sequences, about 15% of them seen once, and the ten largest clones take 17%. The input for sequencing was PBMCs, taken about 5 days after the first yellow fever vaccination. These receptors were obtained from a man between 18 and 29 years old who received the YFV17D yellow fever vaccine. The CDR3 runs from the conserved cysteine through the conserved F or W. The order of the fields is D gene, J gene, V gene, CDR3 protein. D genes are given only for firm matches.

>-|TRBJ2-1|TRBV30
CAWRFGAYNEQFF
>-|TRBJ2-7|TRBV4-1
CASSQVVAYEQYF
>-|TRBJ2-2|TRBV12-3/TRBV12-4
CASSLVTGNTGELFF
>-|TRBJ2-5|TRBV5-1
CASSLDSPKETQYF
>-|TRBJ1-2|TRBV25-1
CASSRTGRRNYGYTF
>-|TRBJ2-1|TRBV5-1
CASSSTVGGYNEQFF
>TRBD2|TRBJ2-5|TRBV7-9
CASSSNLRGGETQYF
>TRBD1|TRBJ2-6|TRBV25-1
CASSEYGDRAYSGANVLTF
>-|TRBJ2-1|TRBV30
CAWIQSFYNEQFF
>-|TRBJ2-2|TRBV5-1
CASSLDRVGELFF
>TRBD2|TRBJ2-1|TRBV7-2
CASSLRGREIHNEQFF
>-|TRBJ2-4|TRBV28
CASRRSTKNIQYF
>-|TRBJ2-3|TRBV10-3
CAISARGLDTQYF
>-|TRBJ2-7|TRBV27
CASSPVLPFYEQYF
>-|TRBJ1-1|TRBV20-1
CSAGGTRTEAFF
>TRBD1|TRBJ2-1|TRBV11-1
CASSSSQGVRSGYNEQFF
>-|TRBJ2-7|TRBV5-1
CASSLTQGGNEQYF
>-|TRBJ2-4|TRBV13
CASSPGVDIQYF
>-|TRBJ1-1|TRBV4-1
CASSQEGGFSTEAFF
>-|TRBJ1-1|TRBV7-9
CASSPNSGDTEAFF
>TRBD1|TRBJ2-7|TRBV27
CASSLIRTGGRSYEQYF
>TRBD1|TRBJ2-1|TRBV20-1
CSAERRTGGHLNEQFF
>-|TRBJ1-6|TRBV9
CASSVADTLNRPLHF
>-|TRBJ2-5|TRBV15
CATSRDGGGGRTQYF
>TRBD2|TRBJ2-1|TRBV7-2
CASSFVRGGGDEQFF
>TRBD1|TRBJ2-7|TRBV6-1
CATRPDRAGEQYF
>TRBD1|TRBJ1-6|TRBV12-3/TRBV12-4
CASSRDRAYSPLHF
>TRBD2|TRBJ2-1|TRBV7-2
CASSLWSGGPTGEQFF
>-|TRBJ2-2|TRBV6-5
CASSSDLLRRYTGELFF
>TRBD2|TRBJ2-5|TRBV20-1
CSATRPGLGQEETQYF
>-|TRBJ2-7|TRBV29-1
CSVGRGWAYEQYF
>TRBD1|TRBJ1-2|TRBV4-1
CASSDGTGGQIYGYTF
>-|TRBJ2-5|TRBV3-1
CASSQEAPTQYF
>TRBD2|TRBJ2-1|TRBV6-5
CASSYSAGGSYNEQFF
>-|TRBJ2-4|TRBV7-8
CASSGGHMGGIQYF
>-|TRBJ2-3|TRBV7-2
CASRLGTRGPTQYF
>-|TRBJ1-1|TRBV18
CASSPGMGPEAFF
>-|TRBJ2-5|TRBV7-9
CASSFVGGGVQETQYF
>-|TRBJ1-6|TRBV4-1
CASRQINSPLHF
>-|TRBJ2-7|TRBV4-1
CASSPSGSYEQYF
>-|TRBJ2-6|TRBV4-3
CASSQVSGAGANVLTF
>-|TRBJ2-2|TRBV28
CASRETSTGELFF
>-|TRBJ1-4|TRBV29-1
CSVSNEKLFF
>TRBD1|TRBJ2-7|TRBV5-6
CASSYVDRETEQYF
>-|TRBJ2-1|TRBV3-1
CASSQRYNEQFF
>TRBD1|TRBJ1-1|TRBV12-3/TRBV12-4
CASSAGRGRWTLNTEAFF
>TRBD1|TRBJ1-5|TRBV5-1
CASSPGTGPFNQPQHF
>-|TRBJ1-1|TRBV7-9
CASRLTREAFF